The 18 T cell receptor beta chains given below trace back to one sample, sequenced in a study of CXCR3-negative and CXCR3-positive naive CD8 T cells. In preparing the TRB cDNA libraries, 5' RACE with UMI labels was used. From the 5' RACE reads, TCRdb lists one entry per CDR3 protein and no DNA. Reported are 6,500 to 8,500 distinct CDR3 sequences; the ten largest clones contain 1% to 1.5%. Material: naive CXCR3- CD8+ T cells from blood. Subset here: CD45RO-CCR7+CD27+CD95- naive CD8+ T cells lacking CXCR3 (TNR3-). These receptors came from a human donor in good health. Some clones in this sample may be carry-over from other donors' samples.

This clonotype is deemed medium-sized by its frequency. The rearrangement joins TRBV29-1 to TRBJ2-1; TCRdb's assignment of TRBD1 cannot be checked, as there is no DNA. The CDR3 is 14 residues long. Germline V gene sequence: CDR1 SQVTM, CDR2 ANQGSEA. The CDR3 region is CSAVPRDRNNEQFF.

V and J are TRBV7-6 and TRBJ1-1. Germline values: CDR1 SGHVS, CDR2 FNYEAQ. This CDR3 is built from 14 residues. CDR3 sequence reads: CASSLESQNTEAFF.

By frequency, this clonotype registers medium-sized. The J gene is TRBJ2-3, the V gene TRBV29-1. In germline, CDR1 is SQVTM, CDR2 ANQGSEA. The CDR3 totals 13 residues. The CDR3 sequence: CSVVRTYTDTQYF.

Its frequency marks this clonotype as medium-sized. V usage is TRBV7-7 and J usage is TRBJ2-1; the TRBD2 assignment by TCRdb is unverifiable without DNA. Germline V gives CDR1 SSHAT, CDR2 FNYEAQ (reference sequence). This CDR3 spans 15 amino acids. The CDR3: CASGTLAAEYNEQFF.

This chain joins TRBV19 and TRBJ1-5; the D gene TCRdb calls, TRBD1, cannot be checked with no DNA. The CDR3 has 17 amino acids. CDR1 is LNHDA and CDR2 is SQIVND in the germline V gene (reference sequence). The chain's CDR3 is CASSLQNDRSASQPQHF.

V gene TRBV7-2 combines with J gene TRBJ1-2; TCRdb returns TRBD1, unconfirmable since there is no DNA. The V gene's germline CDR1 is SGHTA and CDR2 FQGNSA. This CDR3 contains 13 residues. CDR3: CASSLTPRNGYTF.

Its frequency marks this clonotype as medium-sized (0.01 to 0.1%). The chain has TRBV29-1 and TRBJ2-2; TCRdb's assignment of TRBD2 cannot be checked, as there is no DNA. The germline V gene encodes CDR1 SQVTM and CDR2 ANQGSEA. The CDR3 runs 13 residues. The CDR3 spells CSVELGNTGELFF.

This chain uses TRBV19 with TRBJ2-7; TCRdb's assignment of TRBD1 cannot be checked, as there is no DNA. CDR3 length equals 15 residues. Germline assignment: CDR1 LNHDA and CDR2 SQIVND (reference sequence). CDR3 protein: CASSWGQGTSYEQYF. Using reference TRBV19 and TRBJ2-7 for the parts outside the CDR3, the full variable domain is DGGITQSPKYLFRKEGQNVTLSCEQNLNHDAMYWYRQDPGQGLRLIYYSQIVNDFQKGDIAEGYSVSREKKESFPLTVTSAQKNPTAFYLCASSWGQGTSYEQYFGPGTRLTVT.

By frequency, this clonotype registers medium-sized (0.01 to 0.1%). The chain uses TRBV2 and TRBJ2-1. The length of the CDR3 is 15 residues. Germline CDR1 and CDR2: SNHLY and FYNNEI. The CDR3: CASGSWGSSYNEQFF.

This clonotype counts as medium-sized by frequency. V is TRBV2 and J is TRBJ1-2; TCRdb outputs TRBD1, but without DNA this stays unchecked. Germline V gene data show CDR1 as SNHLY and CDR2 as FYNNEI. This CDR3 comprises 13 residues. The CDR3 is CASSDGWSLLYTF.

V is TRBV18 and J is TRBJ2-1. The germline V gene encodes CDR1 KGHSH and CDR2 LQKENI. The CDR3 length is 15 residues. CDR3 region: CASSQQDSGYNEQFF. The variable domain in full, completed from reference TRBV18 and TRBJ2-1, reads NAGVMQNPRHLVRRRGQEARLRCSPMKGHSHVYWYRQLPEEGLKFMVYLQKENIIDESGMPKERFSAEFPKEGPSILRIQQVVRGDSAAYFCASSQQDSGYNEQFFGPGTRLTVL.

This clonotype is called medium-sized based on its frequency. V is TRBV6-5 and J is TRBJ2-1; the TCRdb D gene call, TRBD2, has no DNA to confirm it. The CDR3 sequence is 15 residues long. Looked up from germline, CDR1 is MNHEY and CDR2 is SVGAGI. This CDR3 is CASSGLAGGPNEQFF.

The CDR3: CASSFDQNTEAFF. This chain joins TRBV5-1 and TRBJ1-1. There are 13 residues in the CDR3. Per the germline V gene, CDR1 is SGHRS and CDR2 is YFSETQ.

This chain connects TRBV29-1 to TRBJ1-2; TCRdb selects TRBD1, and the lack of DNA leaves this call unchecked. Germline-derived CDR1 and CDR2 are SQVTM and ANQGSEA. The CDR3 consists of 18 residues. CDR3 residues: CSVVLARGVVSANYGYTF.

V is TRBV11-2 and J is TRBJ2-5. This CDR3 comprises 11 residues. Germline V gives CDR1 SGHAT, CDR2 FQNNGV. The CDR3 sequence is CARSLVETEYF.

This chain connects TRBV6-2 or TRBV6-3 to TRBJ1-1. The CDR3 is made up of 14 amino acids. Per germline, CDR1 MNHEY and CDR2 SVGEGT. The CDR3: CASRPGLDNTEAFF.

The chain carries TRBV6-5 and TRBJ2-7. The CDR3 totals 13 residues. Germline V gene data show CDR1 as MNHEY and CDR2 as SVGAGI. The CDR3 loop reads CASSSDISYEQYF.

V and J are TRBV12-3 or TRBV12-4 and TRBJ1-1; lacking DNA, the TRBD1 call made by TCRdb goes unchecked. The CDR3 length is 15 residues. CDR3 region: CASSDRDSLFWEAFF.